This TCR beta chain appears in the sequencing data of a study of blood T cell repertoires in COVID-19 (dated by TCRdb to the early 2020s). For the wider study: The collaborator samples originated in the United States, Italy and Spain and spanned the acute and convalescent phases of COVID-19. The material from the prospective study consisted of cDNA or gDNA derived from T cells, B-cell-depleted T cells, or PBMCs. Deeply sampled blood TCRbeta repertoires from subjects exposed to, actively infected with, or recovered from COVID-19 were included in the dataset. The repertoires were made available in a free public database intended to serve as a resource for research on the immune response to SARS-CoV-2. The samples were drawn from two sources: the first 160 participants of the ongoing ImmuneRACE study, and 1,254 subjects contributed by 6 global collaborators. Sample metadata almost always included a de-identified subject ID, COVID-19 status, age in years and sex. HLA class I and class II types, where available, came from metadata supplied by the sample provider rather than from assay-based typing. General study outcomes and caveats: The quantity of clinical and demographic metadata differed by source and by participant and was supplied without curation.

This clone was detected once. The antigen this receptor binds is unknown. No qualities accompany the bases; no much larger clone lies one base away. The immunoSEQ Assay, a bias-controlled multiplex PCR, was used to amplify TCRbeta CDR3 regions from genomic DNA. Per the source publication's procedure: The number of nucleated cells in each sample was estimated by amplification of reference gene primers within the assay. Sequence reads were collapsed and filtered to measure the absolute abundance of every unique TCRbeta CDR3 rearrangement. For each sample, productive Simpson clonality was calculated by taking the square root of Simpson's diversity index across productive rearrangements. The table comes from immuneACCESS by way of TCRdb, which keeps in-frame sequences with V and J called. Part of the clones is missing from these tables; in studies checked, under half for an unresolved V gene and the rest for unknown reasons. D and trimming were read from the DNA, whereas the V and J calls and clone size are those reported in that table. Counted in this sample were 140,000 to 150,000 clones; 85% to 90% of them appeared once. Just under 3% of the sample comes from the top ten.

Each collaborating institution followed its own protocols to collect whole blood in K2EDTA tubes. For TCRbeta analysis, collaborators shipped samples as frozen whole blood, isolated PBMCs, or DNA extracted from either of those sample types. Sequenced: peripheral blood. The origin of this receptor is a man aged 55 to 70 with active or convalescent COVID-19.

The DNA sequence is TGTGCCAGCAGCCAATCGACAGGGCAGACATACGAGCAGTACTTC. This translates into CASSQSTGQTYEQYF. The chain joins TRBV7-2 to TRBJ2-7, and 7 junctional nucleotides match TRBD1. Taken from the germline V gene, the CDR1 and CDR2 loops are SGHTA and FQGNSA. V trim: 5 bases; J trim: 4 bases; unmatched bases: 11. From the cysteine through the phenylalanine, the CDR3 covers 15 amino acids. The CDR3 DNA has 45 bases and is translated from base 1.